These 6 T cell receptor beta chains were sequenced from one sample in a study of cytomegalovirus exposure and HLA in healthy donors. PCR primers comprised 60 Vbeta and 13 Jbeta primers. Sequenced by immunoSEQ multiplex PCR; TCRdb stores in-frame clones only, minus some. This sample has around 98,000 clones, with approximately 70% found just once. The sequenced sample consisted of PBMCs. The receptors were sampled from a man over 45 in good health and CMV-seronegative.

The chain couples TRBV27 to TRBJ1-6, with D tentatively TRBD1 (5 bases). V gave up 7 bases and J gave up 9 bases, with 22 bases separating them. Germline V gives CDR1 MNHEY, CDR2 SMNVEV (reference sequence). The length of the CDR3 is 16 residues. The CDR3 sequence: CASTSPGEGLGSPLHF. The CDR3 DNA sequence: TGTGCCAGCACCTCACCCGGGGAGGGGTTAGGTTCACCCCTCCACTTT.

The J gene is TRBJ2-3, the V gene TRBV18; 14 bases fit TRBD2. Germline trimming cut 6 bases from V and 2 bases from J; bases unmatched to any gene: 7. The CDR3 extends over 17 amino acids. The germline CDR1 and CDR2 sequences are KGHSH and LQKENI. CDR3 amino acids: CASSQGLAGAFTDTQYF. CDR3 bases: TGTGCCAGCTCTCAGGGACTAGCGGGAGCATTCACAGATACGCAGTATTTT.

This clone occurred a few times. The chain couples TRBV5-1 to TRBJ2-3, with D hard to call. The V and J ends lost 2 bases and 6 bases respectively, with 13 bases between them. The CDR3 sequence is 14 residues long. CDR1 SGHRS and CDR2 YFSETQ come from the germline V gene. CDR3 residues: CASSFIESGDTQYF. The CDR3 DNA reads as TGCGCCAGCAGCTTTATCGAGTCAGGTGATACGCAGTATTTT.

The V call is TRBV10-2, the J call TRBJ2-5; TRBD2 matches at 8 bases. The J segment lost 2 bases and the V segment lost 6 bases, leaving 5 bases of the junction unmatched. Germline V gene data show CDR1 as WSHSY and CDR2 as SAAADI. CDR3 length: 14 residues. The CDR3 DNA reads as TGCGCCAGCAGATTCGCGGGAGGACAAGAGACCCAGTACTTC. This codes for CASRFAGGQETQYF.

The chain couples TRBV18 to TRBJ2-1, with 14 bases fitting TRBD2. Losses at the gene ends were 6 bases for V and 6 bases for J; bases not matched to a gene: 16. The germline V gene has CDR1 KGHSH and CDR2 LQKENI. CDR3 size: 19 residues. The CDR3 DNA reads TGTGCCAGCTCTCCAACGGGACTAGCGGGAGCTGGGATACTCAATGAGCAGTTCTTC. As protein: CASSPTGLAGAGILNEQFF.

V gene TRBV27 combines with J gene TRBJ2-7; perhaps TRBD2 as D (5 bases). Germline loops: CDR1 MNHEY, CDR2 SMNVEV (reference sequence). The CDR3 has 12 residues. Between the trimmed V and J ends, which lost 6 bases and 5 bases, there was a span of 11 bases. DNA for the CDR3: TGTGCCAGCAGCTCACTAGGAGACGAGCAGTACTTC. Amino acids: CASSSLGDEQYF.